The 22 T cell receptor beta chains reported below all come from one sample, sequenced in a study of blood T cell repertoires in COVID-19. The method was immunoSEQ multiplex PCR; TCRdb's version includes in-frame clones alone and lacks a portion of them. The sample holds about 360,000 clones, roughly 86% seen once. The sample consisted of peripheral blood. These receptor sequences come from a human donor in a cohort sampled during active COVID-19.

The genes are TRBV19 and TRBJ1-3; D unclear. V lost 3 bases, J lost 4 bases, and 7 bases lay in between. Germline V gene data show CDR1 as LNHDA and CDR2 as SQIVND (reference sequence). There are 13 residues in the CDR3. CDR3 loop: CASSMSLGNTIYF. The CDR3 coding sequence is TGTGCCAGTAGTATGTCTCTCGGAAACACCATATATTTT.

This clone has only one observation. This chain connects TRBV5-1 to TRBJ2-2; D uncertain. V was trimmed by 0 bases and J by 3 bases, leaving 12 bases between them. This CDR3 has 16 amino acids. Germline V gene data show CDR1 as SGHRS and CDR2 as YFSETQ. CDR3 DNA sequence: TGCGCCAGCAGCTTGGGCGGCGGAATACACACCGGGGAGCTGTTTTTT. Translation: CASSLGGGIHTGELFF.

The V call is TRBV5-6, the J call TRBJ2-4; D is perhaps TRBD2 (5 bases). The CDR3 contains 15 residues. Germline V gene sequence: CDR1 SGHDT, CDR2 YYEEEE. V was shortened by 4 bases and J by 0 bases, with 11 bases between the two germline ends. The CDR3, as DNA: TGTGCCAGCAGCCCGGAGGCGCGAGCCAAAAACATTCAGTACTTC. Residues: CASSPEARAKNIQYF.

This sequence joins TRBV5-1 and TRBJ2-5; TRBD1 is a possible D gene (6 bases). The CDR3 is made up of 14 amino acids. CDR1 is SGHRS and CDR2 is YFSETQ in the germline V gene. V was trimmed by 0 bases and J by 5 bases, leaving 11 bases between them. DNA of the CDR3: TGCGCCAGCAGCTTGGACAGTGACAGGGAGACCCAGTACTTC. Translating gives CASSLDSDRETQYF. The complete variable domain, with remaining parts taken from reference TRBV5-1 and TRBJ2-5, reads KAGVTQTPRYLIKTRGQQVTLSCSPISGHRSVSWYQQTPGQGLQFLFEYFSETQRNKGNFPGRFSGRQFSNSRSEMNVSTLELGDSALYLCASSLDSDRETQYFGPGTRLLVL.

The chain carries TRBV7-2 and TRBJ1-1; D remains ambiguous. The CDR3 has 12 amino acids. The germline V and J ends were trimmed by 0 bases and 8 bases, with 7 bases remaining between them. CDR1 is SGHTA and CDR2 is FQGNSA in the germline V gene. The CDR3 reads CASSLAVGEAFF. CDR3 nucleotide sequence: TGTGCCAGCAGCTTAGCCGTCGGGGAAGCTTTCTTT.

This sequence joins TRBV6-5 and TRBJ1-1, with D possibly TRBD1 on 6 matching bases. The germline V gene encodes CDR1 MNHEY and CDR2 SVGAGI. Trimming removed 2 bases from V and 5 bases from J, with 12 bases in between. This CDR3 spans 14 amino acids. CDR3 DNA sequence: TGTGCCAGCAGTTACCAAGGGGGGGGAACTGAAGCTTTCTTT. This translates into CASSYQGGGTEAFF.

The V gene is TRBV11-2, the J gene TRBJ2-1; TRBD2 matches 7 bases. The germline CDR1 and CDR2 sequences are SGHAT and FQNNGV. This CDR3 has 13 residues. J gave up 8 bases and V 1 base, and 2 bases lay outside the gene matches. The CDR3 region is CASSLGLADEQFF. The DNA for the CDR3 is TGTGCCAGCAGCTTAGGCCTAGCGGATGAGCAGTTCTTC.

The chain recombines TRBV15 with TRBJ2-5; possibly TRBD2 for D (5 bases). Trimming removed 0 bases at V and 3 bases at J, with 11 bases between. Per the germline V gene, CDR1 is LNHNV and CDR2 is YYDKDF (reference sequence). The CDR3 spans 15 residues. Here the CDR3 reads CATSRDPHGEETQYF. The CDR3 nucleotides read TGTGCCACCAGCAGAGATCCCCACGGGGAAGAGACCCAGTACTTC.

This sequence joins TRBV30 and TRBJ2-7, with 7 nucleotides matching TRBD2. There are 13 residues in the CDR3. J lost 0 bases, V lost 6 bases, and 5 bases had no gene match. Germline CDR1 is GTSNPN and CDR2 is SVGIG (reference sequence). CDR3 sequence: CACGRRGSYEQYF. CDR3 nucleotide sequence: TGTGCCTGCGGGAGGAGGGGCTCCTACGAGCAGTACTTC.

The CDR3, as DNA: TGCGCCAGCAGCCCGGAAGCGGGAGGGCCTGATACGCAGTATTTT. Amino acid sequence: CASSPEAGGPDTQYF. V gene TRBV5-1 combines with J gene TRBJ2-3; 10 bases are a match to TRBD2. CDR3 length: 15 residues. Germline V gives CDR1 SGHRS, CDR2 YFSETQ. J lost 6 bases, V lost 4 bases, and 8 bases had no gene match.

The chain carries TRBV7-3 and TRBJ2-5; TRBD2 might be the D (5 bases). Per the germline V gene, CDR1 is SGHTA and CDR2 is FQGTGA. The CDR3 consists of 15 residues. Trimming pared 5 bases from V and 5 bases from J, leaving 18 bases between. The chain's CDR3 is CASSPEFASRETQYF. DNA for the CDR3: TGTGCCAGCAGCCCCGAATTCGCTAGCCGGGAGACCCAGTACTTC.

The chain is built from TRBV6-5 and TRBJ1-5; D unresolved. V was pared by 2 bases and J by 3 bases, with 11 bases between. This CDR3 spans 15 amino acids. CDR1 MNHEY and CDR2 SVGAGI come from the germline V gene. CDR3 residues: CASSYEGLANQPQHF. For the CDR3, the DNA is TGTGCCAGCAGTTACGAGGGTTTGGCCAATCAGCCCCAGCATTTT.

This clone was picked up many times. The chain carries TRBV19 and TRBJ1-1; D gene unclear. The length of the CDR3 is 14 residues. Trimming took 3 bases from V and 3 from J, leaving 11 bases between them. CDR1 is LNHDA, CDR2 SQIVND, per germline (reference sequence). The DNA for the CDR3 is TGTGCCAGTAGTATTCGGACTCCGGACACTGAAGCTTTCTTT. Protein: CASSIRTPDTEAFF.

CDR3 in amino acids: CATSEGTSGSHEQYF. In nucleotides, the CDR3 is TGTGCCACCAGCGAAGGGACTAGTGGATCTCACGAGCAGTACTTC. The chain has TRBV15 and TRBJ2-7; TRBD2 agrees at 8 bases. CDR3 length equals 15 residues. Looked up from germline, CDR1 is LNHNV and CDR2 is YYDKDF (reference sequence). The trim removed 5 bases at V and 5 bases at J, leaving 11 bases unmatched.

The chain employs TRBV5-1 and TRBJ2-1; D is undetermined. The germline CDR1 and CDR2 sequences are SGHRS and YFSETQ. CDR3 length: 13 residues. Trimming stripped 1 base from V and 5 bases from J, with 7 bases between. The CDR3 nucleotides are TGCGCCAGCAGCTTGCAGGCAGACAATGAGCAGTTCTTC. Its protein product is CASSLQADNEQFF.

The V and J genes are TRBV5-1 and TRBJ2-5, with 9 bases lining up with TRBD2. This CDR3 is built from 17 residues. V shed 0 bases, J shed 4 bases, and the junction held 10 bases outside the gene matches. Germline assignment: CDR1 SGHRS and CDR2 YFSETQ. The CDR3 DNA sequence: TGCGCCAGCAGCTTGGCCTTGCGGGGGGGCCTGGGAGAGACCCAGTACTTC. Its translation is CASSLALRGGLGETQYF.

CDR3 region: CAMRRNDGHTGIRNTIYF. The DNA of the CDR3 is TGTGCCATGAGGCGGAACGACGGCCATACAGGGATTAGAAACACCATATATTTT. The rearrangement uses TRBV2 and TRBJ1-3; TRBD1 is a possible D gene (6 bases). CDR1 is SNHLY and CDR2 is FYNNEI in the germline V gene. The V gene lost 10 bases and the J gene lost 5 bases, with 30 bases spanning the gap. This CDR3 contains 18 residues. The whole variable domain, remainder taken from reference TRBV2 and TRBJ1-3, is EPEVTQTPSHQVTQMGQEVILRCVPISNHLYFYWYRQILGQKVEFLVSFYNNEISEKSEIFDDQFSVERPDGSNFTLKIRSTKLEDSAMYFCAMRRNDGHTGIRNTIYFGEGSWLTVV.

Written as DNA, the CDR3 is TGCAACCTCCACCAGACTTTTCGAGAGACCCAGTACTTC. Its protein is CNLHQTFRETQYF. The chain uses TRBV29-1 and TRBJ2-5; D is unclear. The CDR3 is 13 amino acids. Germline CDR1 reads SQVTM; CDR2 reads ANQGSEA.

The chain couples TRBV3-1 (or the pseudogene TRBV3-2) to TRBJ2-7; D not certain. The germline V and J ends were trimmed by 0 bases and 0 bases, with 6 bases remaining between them. This CDR3 spans 14 amino acids. The germline CDR1 and CDR2 sequences are LGHDT and YNNKEL (reference sequence). CDR3 nucleotide sequence: TGTGCCAGCAGCCAAGACAGGTTCTCCTACGAGCAGTACTTC. This sequence encodes CASSQDRFSYEQYF.

This sequence joins TRBV9 and TRBJ2-3, with TRBD2 matching 15 bases. Germline lookup yields CDR1 SGDLS and CDR2 YYNGEE. V lost 2 bases to trimming and J lost 3 bases; unmatched junction nucleotides: 10. The CDR3 loop spans 19 amino acids. Here the CDR3 DNA reads TGTGCCAGCAGCGTCTTCGGGACTAGCGGGGGGCACCCGACAGATACGCAGTATTTT. Encoded protein: CASSVFGTSGGHPTDTQYF.

This clone is a singleton in its sample. J is TRBJ1-3 and V is TRBV21-1; TRBD1 is the table's D call, not checked against the DNA. TRBV21-1 is classified as a pseudogene. This CDR3 spans 15 amino acids. The CDR3 sequence: CASSRTGLPGNTIYF. The CDR3 DNA is TGTGCCAGCAGCAGGACAGGGTTACCTGGAAACACCATATATTTT.

This sequence joins TRBV30 and TRBJ2-1; 8 nucleotides line up with TRBD1. The CDR3 totals 14 residues. Germline V gene data show CDR1 as GTSNPN and CDR2 as SVGIG (reference sequence). Trimming cost V 4 bases and J 2 bases; bases outside gene matches: 4. CDR3 protein: CAWTLDRAYNEQFF. For the CDR3, the DNA is TGTGCCTGGACATTGGACAGGGCCTACAATGAGCAGTTCTTC.